This T cell receptor beta chain was identified in a study of cytomegalovirus exposure and HLA in healthy donors. This CDR3 spans 14 amino acids. Trimming removed 0 bases at V and 7 bases at J, with 14 bases between. The germline gives CDR1 SGHRS, CDR2 YFSETQ. PCR employed 60 Vbeta and 13 Jbeta primers. The data were produced by immunoSEQ multiplex PCR, yet TCRdb's version contains in-frame clones alone and is incomplete. The sample consists of under 200,000 clones, roughly four fifths of them appearing once. The chain has TRBV5-1 and TRBJ2-7; D unclear. Sequencing input: PBMCs. The TCR comes from a woman under 30 in good health and CMV-seronegative. The CDR3 reads CASSLGVGPREQYF. For the CDR3, the DNA is TGCGCCAGCAGCTTGGGAGTTGGTCCCCGAGAGCAGTACTTC. The variable domain in full, completed from reference TRBV5-1 and TRBJ2-7, reads KAGVTQTPRYLIKTRGQQVTLSCSPISGHRSVSWYQQTPGQGLQFLFEYFSETQRNKGNFPGRFSGRQFSNSRSEMNVSTLELGDSALYLCASSLGVGPREQYFGPGTRLTVT.